This entry lists 12 T cell receptor beta chains sequenced from one sample in a study of PD-1 blockade in classical Hodgkin lymphoma. Time point indicated: newly diagnosed, previously untreated cHL patient sample. By magnetic negative selection, CD4+ T cells were purified from thawed PBMCs. Sequenced by immunoSEQ multiplex PCR; TCRdb stores in-frame clones only, minus some. The data hold around 30,000 clones, with about 89% observed a single time. Sequencing used CD4+ T cells from blood. These receptors came from a human donor with classical Hodgkin lymphoma.

V and J are TRBV6-6 and TRBJ2-5, with 11 positions matching TRBD2. Germline V gives CDR1 MNHNY, CDR2 SVGAGI (reference sequence). The CDR3 spans 12 residues. V shed 8 bases, J shed 5 bases, and the junction held 1 base outside the gene matches. Here the CDR3 DNA reads TGTGCCAGCGCTAGCGGGAGGGAGACCCAGTACTTC. As protein: CASASGRETQYF.

Only one count was recorded for this clone. V usage is TRBV27 and J usage is TRBJ1-5; D remains unclear. CDR3 length: 16 residues. The germline V gene encodes CDR1 MNHEY and CDR2 SMNVEV (reference sequence). V was pared by 4 bases and J by 3 bases, with 16 bases between. CDR3 loop: CASSYKGPVSNQPQHF. The CDR3 nucleotides are TGTGCCAGCAGTTATAAGGGCCCCGTTTCCAATCAGCCCCAGCATTTT.

The chain combines TRBV28 with TRBJ1-4; D not certain. V lost 6 bases and J 5 bases, leaving 19 bases between the germline ends. The germline gives CDR1 MDHEN, CDR2 SYDVKM. The CDR3 runs to 16 residues. CDR3 DNA: TGTGCCAGCAGAGGTCGGATGACCGGTCGAAATGAAAAACTGTTTTTT. Protein: CASRGRMTGRNEKLFF.

The J gene is TRBJ2-1, the V gene TRBV6-6, with D perhaps TRBD2 (6 bases). Germline CDR1 MNHNY, CDR2 SVGAGI (reference sequence). The V end was cut by 0 bases, the J end by 7 bases, with 16 bases between. CDR3 length equals 16 residues. The CDR3: CASSYSWDFSINEQFF. The CDR3 bases are TGTGCCAGCAGTTACTCGTGGGACTTCTCCATAAATGAGCAGTTCTTC.

CDR3 coding DNA: TGTGCCAGCAGCTTGGGCGCTGGGGGCAGGTACGAGCAGTACTTC. It encodes CASSLGAGGRYEQYF. The chain is built from TRBV5-5 and TRBJ2-7, with D perhaps TRBD1 (6 bases). The ends were cut back, 0 bases at V and 4 bases at J, with 14 bases in the middle. The CDR3 is 15 amino acids. Per germline, CDR1 SGHKS and CDR2 YYEKEE (reference sequence). The entire variable domain, with the rest obtained from reference TRBV5-5 and TRBJ2-7, is as follows: DAGVTQSPTHLIKTRGQQVTLRCSPISGHKSVSWYQQVLGQGPQFIFQYYEKEERGRGNFPDRFSARQFPNYSSELNVNALLLGDSALYLCASSLGAGGRYEQYFGPGTRLTVT.

The CDR3 bases are TGTGCCAGCAGCTTCGGGGGGGTCGACTATGGCTACACCTTC. Translation: CASSFGGVDYGYTF. This chain joins TRBV7-9 and TRBJ1-2, with D possibly being TRBD1 (5 bases). V was pared by 3 bases and J by 3 bases, with 11 bases between. Germline-derived CDR1 and CDR2 are SEHNR and FQNEAQ (reference sequence). CDR3 length equals 14 residues.

V usage is TRBV19 and J usage is TRBJ1-5; D is possibly TRBD1 (5 bases). Deletions cut 6 bases from V and 2 bases from J, with 8 bases between. The CDR3 length is 13 residues. Germline V gene lookup returns CDR1 LNHDA and CDR2 SQIVND (reference sequence). CDR3 coding DNA: TGTGCCAGTAGCCTACAGGGCAATCAGCCCCAGCATTTT. It specifies CASSLQGNQPQHF.

V and J are TRBV10-1 and TRBJ2-3; no clear D. The CDR3 is 12 amino acids. Germline lookup yields CDR1 WNHNN and CDR2 SYGVQD (reference sequence). The germline V and J ends were trimmed by 3 bases and 6 bases, with 7 bases remaining between them. CDR3 nucleotide sequence: TGCGCCAGCAGTGATTACGGGGATACGCAGTATTTT. It yields the protein CASSDYGDTQYF.

This chain uses TRBV9 with TRBJ2-5, with 14 bases aligning to TRBD2. V lost 4 bases, J lost 4 bases, and 6 bases stayed unmatched. The germline V gene has CDR1 SGDLS and CDR2 YYNGEE. The CDR3 contains 16 residues. The CDR3 sequence: CASSPRLAGGLETQYF. In DNA, the CDR3 is TGTGCCAGCAGCCCAAGACTAGCGGGGGGGTTAGAGACCCAGTACTTC.

V is TRBV5-1 and J is TRBJ2-4, with 15 bases matching TRBD2. The ends lost 4 bases at V and 4 bases at J; junction bases unmatched: 3. The CDR3 has 16 amino acids. Germline V CDR1 and CDR2: SGHRS, YFSETQ. The CDR3 protein is CASSDGTSGRKNIQYF. CDR3 sequence (DNA): TGCGCCAGCAGCGACGGGACTAGCGGGAGGAAAAACATTCAGTACTTC.

The CDR3, as DNA: TGTGCCACCAGCCCCCGGGATTTTGTTCCCCTCCACTTT. Its protein product is CATSPRDFVPLHF. J is TRBJ1-6 and V is TRBV15; D not certain. This CDR3 is 13 amino acids long. The V and J ends lost 5 bases and 13 bases respectively, with 15 bases between them. Germline V gene sequence: CDR1 LNHNV, CDR2 YYDKDF (reference sequence).

This clone was detected a few times. The J gene is TRBJ1-1, the V gene TRBV5-4; D unclear. Germline CDR1 and CDR2: SGHNT and YYREEE (reference sequence). Trimming took off 2 bases at V and 1 base at J, with 6 bases between the two ends. The CDR3 is 13 amino acids. CDR3 DNA: TGTGCCAGCAGCTTCCAGGAGAACACTGAAGCTTTCTTT. Amino acids: CASSFQENTEAFF.